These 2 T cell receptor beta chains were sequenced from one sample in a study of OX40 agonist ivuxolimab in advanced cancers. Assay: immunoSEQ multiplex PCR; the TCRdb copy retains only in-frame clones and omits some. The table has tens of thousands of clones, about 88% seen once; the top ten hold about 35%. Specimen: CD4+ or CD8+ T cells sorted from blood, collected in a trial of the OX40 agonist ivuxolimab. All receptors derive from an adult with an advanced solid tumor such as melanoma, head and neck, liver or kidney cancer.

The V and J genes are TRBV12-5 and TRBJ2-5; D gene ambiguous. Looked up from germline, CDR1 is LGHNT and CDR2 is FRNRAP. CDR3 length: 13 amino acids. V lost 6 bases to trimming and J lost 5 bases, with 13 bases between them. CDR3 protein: CASGYTLEETQYF. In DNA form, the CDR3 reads TGTGCTAGTGGCTATACTCTAGAGGAGACCCAGTACTTC.

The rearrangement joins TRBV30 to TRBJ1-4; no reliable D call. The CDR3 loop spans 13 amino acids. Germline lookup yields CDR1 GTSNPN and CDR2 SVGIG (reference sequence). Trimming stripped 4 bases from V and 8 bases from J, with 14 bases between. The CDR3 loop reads CAWTRIAAEKLFF. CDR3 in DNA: TGTGCCTGGACCCGAATAGCGGCCGAAAAACTGTTTTTT.